This T cell receptor (beta chain) was retrieved from a study of shared clonotypes between healthy human individuals. Several immunoSEQ plates received, in even portions, the genomic DNA of each subset. Repertoires were generated with immunoSEQ multiplex PCR, while TCRdb's copy carries only in-frame clones and drops some. The table includes some 1,100,000 clones, approximately 78% detected once. As for this clone: Its specificity is unknown.

With 3 bases removed from V and 4 bases from J, the gap between germline ends came to 7 bases. The CDR3 length is 12 residues. Germline CDR1 and CDR2: MDHEN and SYDVKM. Broader study findings: Of the naive CD4 clonotypes, roughly 5.2% were shared across a few donors. Generation of non-shared clonotypes was less probable than generation of clonotypes shared by all four donors.

This chain uses TRBV28 with TRBJ2-7, with no clear D. Material for sequencing was memory CD4+ T cells from PBMCs. Subset described: CD45RA-negative fraction. This receptor was taken from a man between 18 and 29 years old in good health. Some clones in this sample may be carry-over from other donors' samples. The CDR3 sequence: CASSFYHYEQYF. CDR3 coding DNA: TGTGCCAGCAGTTTCTATCATTACGAGCAGTACTTC.